This T cell receptor (beta chain) derives from a study of cytomegalovirus exposure and HLA in healthy donors. Study in general: A prior analysis found fewer than 120 million unique TCR beta sequences from some 190 million T cells. Overall study findings and caveats: Three CMV-associated chains were confirmed in vitro to be specific for CMV antigens.

As for this clone: What it recognizes is unknown.

PCR employed 60 Vbeta and 13 Jbeta primers. Only in-frame clones appear in the TCRdb table, and some are missing; sequencing was by immunoSEQ multiplex PCR. The repertoire includes some 84,000 clones, roughly 64% of them detected once, and over 12% sits in the top ten. CDR3 length: 13 residues. The germline CDR1 and CDR2 sequences are MNHEY and SMNVEV (reference sequence). Deletions cut 2 bases from V and 4 bases from J, with 7 bases between. Material: PBMCs. The rearrangement links TRBV27 to TRBJ2-3; D may be TRBD2 (5 bases). The sequence came from a middle-aged woman in good health and CMV-seropositive. The CDR3 sequence: CASSLGSADTQYF. CDR3 in DNA: TGTGCCAGCAGTTTAGGGAGCGCAGATACGCAGTATTTT.